These T cell receptor beta chains were read from a single sample in a study of cytomegalovirus exposure and HLA in healthy donors. Generated by immunoSEQ multiplex PCR, the TCRdb table keeps only in-frame clones and is missing some. The top ten clones hold more than 3% of a sample with 100,000 to 150,000 clones, roughly 80% of them seen once. Input material: PBMCs. Source of these receptors: a man aged 18 to 30 in good health and CMV-seropositive. Both conserved end residues are part of each CDR3. The order of the fields is J gene, clone size, D gene, V gene, CDR3 protein, CDR3 DNA. D genes are given only for firm matches. For some rows the clone size is stated as once, few or many, or as a class when expanded; others skip it.

TRBJ2-3 few TRBD2 TRBV19 CASSIGRVAASTDTQYF TGTGCCAGTAGTATCGGGAGGGTAGCGGCCTCCACAGATACGCAGTATTTT
TRBJ1-1 - - TRBV19 CASSIVIQVTEAFF TGTGCCAGTAGTATAGTAATCCAGGTCACTGAAGCTTTCTTT
TRBJ2-5 - TRBD1 TRBV5-8 CASSSGQEAWETQYF TGTGCCAGCAGCAGCGGACAGGAAGCTTGGGAGACCCAGTACTTC
TRBJ2-7 - - TRBV6-5 CASSRLQGSNDEQYF TGTGCCAGCAGTCGCTTACAGGGAAGTAACGACGAGCAGTACTTC
TRBJ2-1 - - TRBV11-2 CASSLQPPSGYNEQFF TGTGCCAGCAGCTTGCAGCCCCCCTCGGGCTACAATGAGCAGTTCTTC
TRBJ1-5 - - TRBV4-1 CASSQDAPGLGQPQHF TGCGCCAGCAGCCAAGATGCTCCAGGGTTGGGACAGCCCCAGCATTTT
TRBJ2-7 once - TRBV29-1 CSVEADRPYEQYF TGCAGCGTTGAAGCGGACAGACCCTACGAGCAGTACTTC
TRBJ2-7 - TRBD2 TRBV5-5 CASSPQAGEYEQYF TGTGCCAGCAGCCCCCAGGCGGGAGAATACGAGCAGTACTTC
TRBJ2-3 - - TRBV5-6 CASLKGTDTQYF TGTGCCAGCCTTAAGGGGACAGATACGCAGTATTTT
TRBJ1-4 - - TRBV11-2 CASSQQRVTNEKLFF TGTGCCAGCAGCCAGCAGAGGGTAACTAATGAAAAACTGTTTTTT
TRBJ2-5 - TRBD2 TRBV6-5 CASSYMAGVQETQYF TGTGCCAGCAGTTATATGGCGGGGGTACAAGAGACCCAGTACTTC
TRBJ1-5 - TRBD1 TRBV18 CASSPGTGSQPQHF TGTGCCAGCTCACCTGGGACAGGTAGTCAGCCCCAGCATTTT
TRBJ1-2 few - TRBV19 CASSISGGRGYGYTF TGTGCCAGTAGTATTTCGGGGGGGCGCGGCTATGGCTACACCTTC
TRBJ2-3 - - TRBV19 CASQDRARGVLDTQYF TGTGCCAGCCAAGACCGGGCCAGGGGGGTTCTTGATACGCAGTATTTT
TRBJ1-4 - TRBD1 TRBV7-9 CSSSSLAGTGNEKLFF TGTTCCAGCAGCTCCCTCGCAGGGACAGGGAATGAAAAACTGTTTTTT
TRBJ2-2 - - TRBV19 CASSTQNTGELFF TGTGCCAGTAGTACACAAAACACCGGGGAGCTGTTTTTT
TRBJ2-3 - - TRBV27 CASSTYSADTQYF TGTGCCAGCAGTACCTACTCGGCAGATACGCAGTATTTT
TRBJ2-7 - - TRBV5-5 CASSLDTGTYEQYF TGTGCCAGCAGCTTGGATACGGGAACCTACGAGCAGTACTTC
TRBJ2-3 - - TRBV6-5 CASSRRQLQDTQYF TGTGCCAGCAGTCGACGACAGCTTCAAGATACGCAGTATTTT
TRBJ1-2 few TRBD1 TRBV6-1 CASSEVLLGQRFYGYTF TGTGCCAGCAGTGAAGTTCTTTTGGGACAGAGATTCTATGGCTACACCTTC